This T cell receptor (beta chain) was sequenced in a study of T cells in Graves' hyperthyroidism and ophthalmopathy. The table lists this clonotype with many counts. What it binds is not known. The CDR3 consists of 15 residues. Germline V CDR1 and CDR2: SNHLY, FYNNEI. Trimming removed 7 bases from V and 4 bases from J; junction bases left unmatched: 6. RNA transcripts were the template for amplifying TCR beta CDR3 regions. The HTBI primer set served for first-round RT-PCR of the TCR CDR3. TCRdb recomputed calls from the multiplex PCR reads with MiXCR, one row per CDR3 protein. Of about 660,000 distinct CDR3 sequences listed, about 45% are singletons. Study-level results: Ophthalmopathy was told apart from stable hyperthyroidism by a 13 V-J model. The model anticipated ophthalmopathy a median approximately 6.7 months pre-onset. In the blood, most expanded thyroid clonotypes above 0.001 appeared as well.

Criteria for exclusion of patients were uncontrolled infection, other autoimmune disease, pregnancy or lactation. Sequenced input: peripheral blood or thyroid tissue (not recorded which). The receptor comes from an adult man with Graves' disease, either hyperthyroidism or ophthalmopathy (not recorded which). V and J are TRBV2 and TRBJ1-5; 11 bases fit TRBD1. The CDR3 nucleotides read TGTGCCAGCACTGGGGGACAGGGGGAAAATCAGCCCCAGCATTTT. It encodes CASTGGQGENQPQHF.